One T cell receptor (beta chain) is described in this entry. The sample is drawn from a study of blood T cell repertoires in COVID-19. The overall study: PBMCs, B-cell-depleted T cells, or T cells provided the cDNA or gDNA that made up the material.

The CDR3 covers 14 residues. V was trimmed by 4 bases and J by 4 bases, leaving 14 bases between them. Germline V gene lookup returns CDR1 SGHRS and CDR2 YFSETQ. Generated by immunoSEQ multiplex PCR, the TCRdb table keeps only in-frame clones and is missing some. The table records around 75,000 clones, 80% to 90% of them present only once. This chain links TRBV5-1 with TRBJ1-2; TRBD1 is a possible D gene (6 bases). This receptor was obtained from a man in his 60s with acute or convalescent COVID-19. Sequenced sample: peripheral blood. CDR3 nucleotides: TGCGCCAGCAGCCCCGAAGGACAGCCCTATGGCTACACCTTC. Encoded protein: CASSPEGQPYGYTF.